Listed below are T cell receptor beta chains from one sample, sequenced in a study of monozygotic twins with inflammatory bowel disease. TCRdb reworked the 5' RACE reads into one entry per CDR3 protein, no DNA. Reported are about 160,000 distinct CDR3 sequences; the ten largest clones contain roughly 2.3%. Sample: blood. These receptors were taken from a human donor with ulcerative colitis or Crohn's disease, or a healthy co-twin of an affected twin (not recorded which). CDR3s include the opening cysteine and the closing phenylalanine or tryptophan. Fields, in order: clone size, J gene, V gene, CDR3 protein. Clone size is stated in some rows and not others, as once, few, many or a class when expanded.

>.|TRBJ2-3|TRBV5-1
CASSGTSGELSTDTQYF
>.|TRBJ2-1|TRBV5-6
CASSLYIERLESAEQFF
>.|TRBJ2-7|TRBV7-9
CASSPHPGQGNYEQYF
>.|TRBJ2-1|TRBV20-1
CSARGGTGEWNEQFF
>.|TRBJ1-2|TRBV9
CASSPDSLGYGYTF
>.|TRBJ1-2|TRBV28
CASSSGTGSDGYTF
>.|TRBJ2-3|TRBV20-1
CSVTSDGTDTQYF
>.|TRBJ2-1|TRBV5-6
CASSLGGVSNEQFF
>.|TRBJ2-5|TRBV7-8
CASSPIPETQYF
>.|TRBJ2-3|TRBV5-4
CASSLGLAGGRTDTQYF
>.|TRBJ1-2|TRBV12-3/TRBV12-4
CASYDRGRVYGYTF
>.|TRBJ2-7|TRBV7-9
CASSHRHYEQYF
>.|TRBJ2-5|TRBV29-1
CSVTIVETQYF
>.|TRBJ1-5|TRBV12-3/TRBV12-4
CASSQGAGNQPQHF
>.|TRBJ1-1|TRBV6-6
CASSYRGAEAFF
>.|TRBJ1-4|TRBV11-3
CASSQMRGVGEKLFF
>.|TRBJ2-3|TRBV5-1
CASSTKRESKDTQYF
>.|TRBJ1-1|TRBV4-1
CASSPGLFTEAFF
>.|TRBJ2-7|TRBV5-1
CASSLTPIGAEGYEQYF
>.|TRBJ2-1|TRBV11-3
CASSSRTSGGASFDEQFF
>.|TRBJ1-1|TRBV7-2
CASSLELTEAFF
>.|TRBJ2-7|TRBV6-1
CASSDAGLKKSYEQYF
>.|TRBJ1-4|TRBV29-1
CSVEAWGGDEKLFF
>.|TRBJ2-7|TRBV5-4
CASSLGAGLSSYEQYF
>.|TRBJ1-6|TRBV5-1
CASRWTQNNSPLHF
>.|TRBJ2-1|TRBV29-1
CSVEGVRTSGSNEQFF
>.|TRBJ1-1|TRBV27
CASSSDSDNTEAFF
>.|TRBJ2-6|TRBV11-1
CASSLGPFNVLTF
>.|TRBJ2-7|TRBV20-1
CSASGSYEQYF
>.|TRBJ2-5|TRBV7-9
CASSRMGSQETQYF
>.|TRBJ2-2|TRBV5-6
CASSLEGAGELFF
>.|TRBJ2-7|TRBV2
CASSSAGPSYEQYF
>.|TRBJ2-7|TRBV18
CASSPPTSEQYF
>.|TRBJ1-6|TRBV4-2
CASSQATAQELPLHF
>.|TRBJ1-2|TRBV5-1
CASSLDGGDRVDGYTF
>.|TRBJ2-7|TRBV20-1
CSADGTSGGYRSYEQYF
>.|TRBJ2-1|TRBV12-3/TRBV12-4
CASSPGTSGGYNEQFF
>.|TRBJ1-5|TRBV15
CATSREGRDRVQPQHF
>.|TRBJ2-2|TRBV10-3
CAISERSGRISGELFF
>.|TRBJ1-2|TRBV20-1
CSARTEDNYGYTF
>.|TRBJ2-7|TRBV19
CASSIDRRGNSYEQYF
>.|TRBJ2-5|TRBV5-5
CASSLEDIQETQYF
>.|TRBJ2-7|TRBV5-1
CASSFGTYEQYF
>medium-sized|TRBJ2-1|TRBV5-1
CASSLSGGYNEQFF
>.|TRBJ2-2|TRBV5-1
CASSQPGQSGELFF
>.|TRBJ2-7|TRBV12-3/TRBV12-4
CASSPSGGPSYEQYF
>.|TRBJ2-1|TRBV12-3/TRBV12-4
CASTLSTRDEQFF
>.|TRBJ2-1|TRBV11-3
CASSLGGTSGTYSSYNEQFF
>.|TRBJ2-5|TRBV4-1
CASSQVEIQETQYF
>.|TRBJ2-2|TRBV2
CATGKIVNTGELFF
>.|TRBJ2-5|TRBV5-1
CASSELAGRQETQYF
>.|TRBJ1-2|TRBV20-1
CSAFRMFGGGYTF
>.|TRBJ2-5|TRBV5-1
CASSLSDVETQYF
>.|TRBJ2-1|TRBV27
CASSLIAGSEDNEQFF
>.|TRBJ1-2|TRBV12-3/TRBV12-4
CASRATGNYGYTF
>.|TRBJ2-5|TRBV29-1
CSPGAAQETQYF
>.|TRBJ2-1|TRBV5-1
CASSAVPEPSYNEQFF